The 22 T cell receptor beta chains below come from one sample, sequenced in a study of cytomegalovirus exposure and HLA in healthy donors. 60 Vbeta and 13 Jbeta primers were used in PCR. Generated by immunoSEQ multiplex PCR, the TCRdb table keeps only in-frame clones and is missing some. The table includes some 150,000 clones, roughly four fifths detected once. Sequencing input: PBMCs. These receptors all stem from a man aged 40-50 years in good health and CMV-seronegative.

The chain links TRBV2 to TRBJ2-1, with TRBD2 identical over 9 bases. Unmatched junction bases numbered 7, after V lost 4 bases and J lost 0 bases. This CDR3 contains 17 residues. CDR1 is SNHLY, CDR2 FYNNEI, per germline. Written as DNA, the CDR3 is TGTGCCAGCAGTGTTGTTTTGCGGGGGGGCTCCTACAATGAGCAGTTCTTC. Its protein product is CASSVVLRGGSYNEQFF.

The chain uses TRBV5-6 and TRBJ1-2, with 7 bases matching TRBD1. Losses at the gene ends were 2 bases for V and 5 bases for J; bases not matched to a gene: 9. Germline V gene lookup returns CDR1 SGHDT and CDR2 YYEEEE. This CDR3 has 15 residues. The CDR3 nucleotides are TGTGCCAGCAGCTTCGGATCCGACAGGGATTATGGCTACACCTTC. Translation: CASSFGSDRDYGYTF.

CDR3 DNA: TGTGCCAGCAGCTTGAGTGCTAGCGGGGCCCCTTACGAGCAGTACTTC. Translating it yields CASSLSASGAPYEQYF. The chain couples TRBV5-6 to TRBJ2-7, with TRBD2 identical over 9 bases. The ends lost 1 base at V and 4 bases at J; junction bases unmatched: 9. Germline V gene data show CDR1 as SGHDT and CDR2 as YYEEEE. There are 16 residues in the CDR3.

The gene calls are TRBV7-3 and TRBJ1-1, with 9 bases lining up with TRBD1. V was clipped by 6 bases and J by 0 bases; unmatched bases: 8. CDR1 and CDR2 (germline): SGHTA, FQGTGA. This CDR3 has 16 amino acids. The CDR3 DNA sequence: TGTGCCAGCAGTTCTACAGGGGGCGCGCTGAACACTGAAGCTTTCTTT. Translated: CASSSTGGALNTEAFF.

Notes on this clone: Other DNA sequences within the sample encode an identical CDR3. CDR3 nucleotide sequence: TGCGCCAGCAGCCAAGTCCGGGGAGAGACCCAGTACTTC. This sequence encodes CASSQVRGETQYF. This chain uses TRBV4-1 with TRBJ2-5; possible D gene TRBD2, 5 bases. The V end was cut by 1 base, the J end by 4 bases, with 7 bases between. Germline CDR1 MGHRA, CDR2 YSYEKL. The CDR3 spans 13 residues.

The CDR3 coding sequence is TGTGCCAGCAGTGACGGGGGGGTTACAGTCGCTAGGACCTTC. Translation gives CASSDGGVTVARTF. V gene TRBV6-1 combines with J gene TRBJ1-2; D is possibly TRBD1 (5 bases). Trimming stripped 3 bases from V and 14 bases from J, with 22 bases between. The germline V gene has CDR1 MNHNS and CDR2 SASEGT. There are 14 residues in the CDR3.

This clone has more than one count but fewer than ten. One end of the junction does not line up with germline, which may come from a read error. The chain has TRBV7-9 and TRBJ1-1; no clear D gene. The germline gives CDR1 SEHNR, CDR2 FQNEAQ (reference sequence). The CDR3 loop spans 12 amino acids. The CDR3 spells CSSRPHGGEAFF. In DNA form, the CDR3 reads TGTTCCAGCAGGCCCCACGGCGGTGAAGCTTTCTTT.

This rearrangement joins TRBV6-1 to TRBJ1-4, with TRBD1 as a possible D gene (5 bases). The CDR3 runs to 14 residues. The germline gives CDR1 MNHNS, CDR2 SASEGT. The ends were cut back, 6 bases at V and 0 bases at J, with 8 bases in the middle. CDR3: CASSQTATNEKLFF. The CDR3 nucleotides read TGTGCCAGCAGCCAGACAGCAACTAATGAAAAACTGTTTTTT.

The V gene is TRBV9, the J gene TRBJ2-3, with TRBD2 matching over 9 bases. The V segment lost 0 bases and the J segment 3 bases; nucleotides outside the gene matches: 8. This CDR3 is built from 17 residues. Germline CDR1 reads SGDLS; CDR2 reads YYNGEE. CDR3 amino acids: CASSVDGGGAGTDTQYF. The CDR3 DNA reads TGTGCCAGCAGCGTAGATGGCGGGGGGGCCGGTACAGATACGCAGTATTTT.

This chain joins TRBV6-5 and TRBJ1-1; D not resolved. Germline V CDR1 and CDR2: MNHEY, SVGAGI. V lost 5 bases, J lost 2 bases, and 9 bases lay in between. This CDR3 has 13 residues. In DNA form, the CDR3 reads TGTGCCAGCAGTGTTGAGAGCAACACTGAAGCTTTCTTT. Translation gives CASSVESNTEAFF.

In its sample, this clone was seen a few times. This CDR3 is CASRPQGMSYNEQFF. CDR3 coding DNA: TGTGCCAGCAGACCACAGGGTATGTCCTACAATGAGCAGTTCTTC. This sequence joins TRBV6-4 and TRBJ2-1; a weak D match, TRBD1 (6 bases). Between the trimmed V and J ends, which lost 6 bases and 1 base, there was a span of 13 bases. CDR3 length: 15 amino acids. Germline V gene sequence: CDR1 MRHNA, CDR2 SNTAGT.

The V gene is TRBV7-9, the J gene TRBJ2-3; D gene unclear. This CDR3 is 16 amino acids long. V was cut by 6 bases and J by 10 bases, with 26 bases left in between. Germline V gene sequence: CDR1 SEHNR, CDR2 FQNEAQ (reference sequence). For the CDR3, the DNA is TGTGCCAGCAGAACCGTACCCACCCTTAAAGTAGAAGCGCAGTATTTT. This gives the protein CASRTVPTLKVEAQYF.

The chain is built from TRBV5-1 and TRBJ2-7; 7 nucleotides align to TRBD1. The J segment lost 3 bases and the V segment lost 0 bases, leaving 6 bases of the junction unmatched. Germline loops: CDR1 SGHRS, CDR2 YFSETQ. The CDR3 sequence is 15 residues long. DNA for the CDR3: TGCGCCAGCAGCTTGGTCGGGACAGATATCTACGAGCAGTACTTC. Amino acids: CASSLVGTDIYEQYF.

The chain is built from TRBV7-9 and TRBJ1-1; the D is unclear. Germline CDR1 SEHNR, CDR2 FQNEAQ (reference sequence). The germline V and J ends were trimmed by 1 base and 7 bases, with 13 bases remaining between them. This CDR3 is 14 amino acids long. CDR3: CASSLGVAGDEAFF. In DNA form, the CDR3 reads TGTGCCAGCAGCTTAGGTGTTGCGGGTGATGAAGCTTTCTTT.

The rearrangement links TRBV7-2 to TRBJ1-2; 7 bases are shared with TRBD1. Losses at the gene ends were 0 bases for V and 4 bases for J; bases not matched to a gene: 5. The CDR3 has 15 residues. In germline, CDR1 is SGHTA, CDR2 FQGNSA. CDR3 sequence (DNA): TGTGCCAGCAGCTTAGCTGCGGGACAGACCTATGGCTACACCTTC. Amino acids: CASSLAAGQTYGYTF.

The V call is TRBV11-3, the J call TRBJ1-1, with 8 bases identical to TRBD1. The CDR3 has 15 amino acids. The V gene end was trimmed by 4 bases and the J gene end by 4 bases; junction bases not matched to a gene: 8. Germline V gene data show CDR1 as SGHNT and CDR2 as YENEEA. CDR3 nucleotides: TGTGCCAGCAGCTCATCAGGGGGCTGGGCCACTGAAGCTTTCTTT. This sequence encodes CASSSSGGWATEAFF. Full variable domain (outside the CDR3, taken from reference TRBV11-3 and TRBJ1-1): EAGVVQSPRYKIIEKKQPVAFWCNPISGHNTLYWYLQNLGQGPELLIRYENEEAVDDSQLPKDRFSAERLKGVDSTLKIQPAELGDSAVYLCASSSSGGWATEAFFGQGTRLTVV.

This chain uses TRBV11-2 with TRBJ1-4; D is undetermined. Trimming left V 5 bases short and J 3 bases short, with 16 bases between. CDR3 size: 16 residues. The germline V gene has CDR1 SGHAT and CDR2 FQNNGV. CDR3 sequence reads: CASSPMSFSPNEKLFF. In DNA, the CDR3 is TGTGCCAGCAGCCCCATGAGTTTCTCCCCTAATGAAAAACTGTTTTTT.

The rearrangement links TRBV6-1 to TRBJ2-5; 10 bases match TRBD2. The CDR3 has 13 amino acids. The germline CDR1 and CDR2 sequences are MNHNS and SASEGT. V shed 8 bases, J shed 7 bases, and the junction held 7 bases outside the gene matches. CDR3 sequence (DNA): TGTGCCAGCCCTAGCGGGAGCGCTGGGACCCAGTACTTC. Translation gives CASPSGSAGTQYF.

This chain uses TRBV6-6 with TRBJ1-2; maybe TRBD1 (5 bases). Looked up from germline, CDR1 is MNHNY and CDR2 is SVGAGI (reference sequence). There are 13 residues in the CDR3. V lost 6 bases, J lost 8 bases, and 16 bases lay in between. The CDR3 coding sequence is TGTGCCAGCAGCTCGACAGAGCTAGGAGGCTACACCTTC. Its protein is CASSSTELGGYTF.

Comment on this clone: One end of the junction varies from germline; a read error may be responsible. This CDR3 is CASRQGQRGAYTDTQYF. CDR3 DNA: TGTGCCAGCAGACAAGGTCAGCGGGGGGCATACACAGATACGCAGTATTTT. V usage is TRBV4-2 and J usage is TRBJ2-3; 9 bases are shared with TRBD2. Germline-derived CDR1 and CDR2 are LGHNA and YNFKEQ. CDR3 length: 17 amino acids.

There are a few counts of this clone. Mismatch with germline at one junction end may stem from a read error. The rearrangement joins TRBV7-7 to TRBJ2-5; 10 nucleotides match TRBD2. The germline CDR1 and CDR2 sequences are SSHAT and FNYEAQ (reference sequence). The CDR3 spans 16 residues. CDR3: CASSFLAGELQETQYF. CDR3 DNA sequence: TGTGCTAGCAGCTTCCTAGCGGGGGAGTTACAAGAGACCCAGTACTTC.

The CDR3 loop reads CASSLRTGVNEKLFF. Here the CDR3 DNA reads TGTGCCAGCAGCCTTCGGACAGGGGTAAATGAAAAACTGTTTTTT. The V gene is TRBV9, the J gene TRBJ1-4, with TRBD1 matching over 9 bases. CDR1 is SGDLS, CDR2 YYNGEE, per germline. The CDR3 contains 15 residues. The junction had 6 bases not matched to a gene; V was cut back by 4 bases and J by 5 bases.